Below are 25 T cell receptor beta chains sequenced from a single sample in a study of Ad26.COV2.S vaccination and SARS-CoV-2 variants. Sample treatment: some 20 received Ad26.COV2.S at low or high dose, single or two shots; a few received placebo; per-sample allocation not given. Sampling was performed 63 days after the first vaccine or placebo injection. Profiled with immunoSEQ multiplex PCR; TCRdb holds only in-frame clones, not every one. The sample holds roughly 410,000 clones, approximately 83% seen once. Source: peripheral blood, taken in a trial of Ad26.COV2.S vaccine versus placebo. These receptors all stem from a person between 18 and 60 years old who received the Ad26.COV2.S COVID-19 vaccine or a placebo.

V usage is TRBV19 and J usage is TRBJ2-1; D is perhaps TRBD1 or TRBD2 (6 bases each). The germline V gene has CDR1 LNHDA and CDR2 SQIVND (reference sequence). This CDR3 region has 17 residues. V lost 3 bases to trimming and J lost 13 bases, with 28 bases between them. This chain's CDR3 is CASSILLRGRATGKQFF. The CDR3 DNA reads TGTGCCAGTAGTATCCTACTACGGGGGCGGGCTACGGGGAAACAGTTCTTC.

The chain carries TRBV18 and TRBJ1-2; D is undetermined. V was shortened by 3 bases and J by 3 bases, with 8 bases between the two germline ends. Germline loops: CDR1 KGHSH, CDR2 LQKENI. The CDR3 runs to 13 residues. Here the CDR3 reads CASSPERDYGYTF. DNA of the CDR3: TGTGCCAGCTCACCGGAAAGGGACTATGGCTACACCTTC.

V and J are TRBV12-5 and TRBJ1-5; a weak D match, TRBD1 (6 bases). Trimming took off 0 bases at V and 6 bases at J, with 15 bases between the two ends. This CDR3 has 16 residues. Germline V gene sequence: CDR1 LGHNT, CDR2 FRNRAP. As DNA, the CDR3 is TGTGCTAGTGGTTTGGTACAGGGACCCTTGATTCAGCCCCAGCATTTT. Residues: CASGLVQGPLIQPQHF. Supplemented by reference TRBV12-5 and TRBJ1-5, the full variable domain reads DARVTQTPRHKVTEMGQEVTMRCQPILGHNTVFWYRQTMMQGLELLAYFRNRAPLDDSGMPKDRFSAEMPDATLATLKIQPSEPRDSAVYFCASGLVQGPLIQPQHFGDGTRLSIL.

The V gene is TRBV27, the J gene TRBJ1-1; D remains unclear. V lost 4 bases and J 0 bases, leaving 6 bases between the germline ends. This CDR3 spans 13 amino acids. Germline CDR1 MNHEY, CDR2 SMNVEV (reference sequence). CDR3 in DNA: TGTGCCAGCAGTTGGGCGATGAACACTGAAGCTTTCTTT. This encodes CASSWAMNTEAFF.

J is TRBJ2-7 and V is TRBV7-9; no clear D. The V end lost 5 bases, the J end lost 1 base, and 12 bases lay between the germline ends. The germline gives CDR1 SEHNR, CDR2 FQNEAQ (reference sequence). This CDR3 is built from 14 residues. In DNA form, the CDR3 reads TGTGCCAGCAGCCTCCGACCGGCATCCTACGAGCAGTACTTC. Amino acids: CASSLRPASYEQYF.

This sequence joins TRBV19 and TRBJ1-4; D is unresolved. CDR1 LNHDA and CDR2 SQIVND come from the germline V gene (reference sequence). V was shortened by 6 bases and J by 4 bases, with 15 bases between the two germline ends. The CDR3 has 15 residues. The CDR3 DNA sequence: TGTGCCAGTAGCAACAGCCCGGCCGATAATGAAAAACTGTTTTTT. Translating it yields CASSNSPADNEKLFF.

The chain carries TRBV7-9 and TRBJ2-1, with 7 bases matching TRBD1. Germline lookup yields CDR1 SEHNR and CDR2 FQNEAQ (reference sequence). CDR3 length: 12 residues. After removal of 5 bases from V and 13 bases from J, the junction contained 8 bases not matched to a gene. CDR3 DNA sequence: TGTGCCAGCAGCATAGACCGGGACAGACAGTTCTTC. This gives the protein CASSIDRDRQFF.

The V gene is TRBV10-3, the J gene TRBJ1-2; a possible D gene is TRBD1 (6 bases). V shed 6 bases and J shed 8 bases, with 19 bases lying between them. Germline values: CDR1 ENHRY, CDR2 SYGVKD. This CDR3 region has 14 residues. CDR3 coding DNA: TGTGCCATCAGGGGACAACTCTCATCGGGGGGCTACACCTTC. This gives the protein CAIRGQLSSGGYTF.

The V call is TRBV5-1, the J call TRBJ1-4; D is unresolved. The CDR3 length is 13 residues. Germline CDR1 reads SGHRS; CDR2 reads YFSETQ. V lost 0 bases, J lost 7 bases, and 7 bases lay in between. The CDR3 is CASSLVLGEKLFF. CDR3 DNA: TGCGCCAGCAGCTTGGTTTTAGGTGAAAAACTGTTTTTT. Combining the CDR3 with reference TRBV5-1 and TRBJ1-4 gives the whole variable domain KAGVTQTPRYLIKTRGQQVTLSCSPISGHRSVSWYQQTPGQGLQFLFEYFSETQRNKGNFPGRFSGRQFSNSRSEMNVSTLELGDSALYLCASSLVLGEKLFFGSGTQLSVL.

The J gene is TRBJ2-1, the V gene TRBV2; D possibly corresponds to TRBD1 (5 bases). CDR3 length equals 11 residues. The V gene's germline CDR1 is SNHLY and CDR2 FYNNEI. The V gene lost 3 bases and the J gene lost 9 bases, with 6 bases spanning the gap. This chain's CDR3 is CASSDRGEQFF. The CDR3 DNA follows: TGTGCCAGCAGTGATAGGGGTGAGCAGTTCTTC.

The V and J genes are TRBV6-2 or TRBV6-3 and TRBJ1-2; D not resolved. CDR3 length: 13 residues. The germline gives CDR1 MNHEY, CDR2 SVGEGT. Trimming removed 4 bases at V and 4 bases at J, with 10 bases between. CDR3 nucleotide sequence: TGTGCCAGCAGTTTCGAGACTCTCTATGGCTACACCTTC. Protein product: CASSFETLYGYTF.

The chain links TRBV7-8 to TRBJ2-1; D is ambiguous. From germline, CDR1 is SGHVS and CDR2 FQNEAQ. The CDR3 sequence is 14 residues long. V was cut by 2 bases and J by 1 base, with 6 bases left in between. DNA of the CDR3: TGTGCCAGCAGCTTACGGGTTTCCTACAATGAGCAGTTCTTC. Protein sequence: CASSLRVSYNEQFF.

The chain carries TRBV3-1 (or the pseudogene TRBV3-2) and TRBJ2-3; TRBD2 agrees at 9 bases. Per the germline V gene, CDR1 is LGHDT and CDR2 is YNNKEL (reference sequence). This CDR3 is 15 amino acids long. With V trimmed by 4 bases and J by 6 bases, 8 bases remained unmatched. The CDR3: CASSPGVAGEDTQYF. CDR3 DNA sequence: TGTGCCAGCAGCCCCGGGGTAGCGGGAGAGGATACGCAGTATTTT.

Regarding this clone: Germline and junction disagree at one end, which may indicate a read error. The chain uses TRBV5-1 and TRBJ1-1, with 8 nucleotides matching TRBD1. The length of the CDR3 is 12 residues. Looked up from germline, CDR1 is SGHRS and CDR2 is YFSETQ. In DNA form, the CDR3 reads TGCGCCAGCAGCGTCGGGACAGGCCCAACTTTTTTT. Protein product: CASSVGTGPTFF.

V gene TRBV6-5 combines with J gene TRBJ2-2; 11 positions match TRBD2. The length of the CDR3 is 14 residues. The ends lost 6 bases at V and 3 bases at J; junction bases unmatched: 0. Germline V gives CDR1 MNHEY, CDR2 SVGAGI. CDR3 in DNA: TGTGCCAGCAGACTAGCGGGAGACACCGGGGAGCTGTTTTTT. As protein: CASRLAGDTGELFF.

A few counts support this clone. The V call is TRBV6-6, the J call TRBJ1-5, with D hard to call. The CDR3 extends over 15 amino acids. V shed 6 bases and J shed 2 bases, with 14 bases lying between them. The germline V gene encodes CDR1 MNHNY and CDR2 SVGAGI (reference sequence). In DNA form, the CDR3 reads TGTGCCAGCAGCGGGGTCGAAAGGGGCAATCAGCCCCAGCATTTT. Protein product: CASSGVERGNQPQHF.

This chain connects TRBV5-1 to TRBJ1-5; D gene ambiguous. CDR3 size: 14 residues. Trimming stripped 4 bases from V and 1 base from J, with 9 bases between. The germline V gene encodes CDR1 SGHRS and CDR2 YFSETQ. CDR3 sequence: CASSPGASNQPQHF. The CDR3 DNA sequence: TGCGCCAGCAGCCCGGGTGCGAGCAATCAGCCCCAGCATTTT.

The CDR3 reads CASSPRDGLDGYTF. CDR3 in DNA: TGTGCCAGCTCACCCAGGGACGGGCTCGATGGCTACACCTTC. The chain couples TRBV18 to TRBJ1-2, with D perhaps matching TRBD1 (5 bases). Trimming took 3 bases from V and 6 from J, leaving 14 bases between them. The germline gives CDR1 KGHSH, CDR2 LQKENI. The CDR3 is 14 residues long.

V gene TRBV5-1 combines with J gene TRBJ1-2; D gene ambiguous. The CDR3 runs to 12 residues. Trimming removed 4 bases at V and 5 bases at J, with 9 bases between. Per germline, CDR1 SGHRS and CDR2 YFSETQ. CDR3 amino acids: CASSPRDYGYTF. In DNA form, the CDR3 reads TGCGCCAGCAGCCCACGGGATTATGGCTACACCTTC.

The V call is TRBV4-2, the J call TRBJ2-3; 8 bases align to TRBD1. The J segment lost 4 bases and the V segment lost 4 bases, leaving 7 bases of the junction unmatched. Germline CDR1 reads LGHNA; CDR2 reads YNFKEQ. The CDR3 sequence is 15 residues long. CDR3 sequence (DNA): TGTGCCAGCAGCCTAGGGACGACAGGGGCAGATACGCAGTATTTT. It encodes CASSLGTTGADTQYF.

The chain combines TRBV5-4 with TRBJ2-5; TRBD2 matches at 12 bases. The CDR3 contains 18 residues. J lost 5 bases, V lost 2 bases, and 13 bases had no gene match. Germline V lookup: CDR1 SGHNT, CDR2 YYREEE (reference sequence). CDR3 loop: CASSFNLAGGRVEETQYF. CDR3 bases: TGTGCCAGCAGCTTCAATCTAGCGGGGGGGCGGGTTGAGGAGACCCAGTACTTC.

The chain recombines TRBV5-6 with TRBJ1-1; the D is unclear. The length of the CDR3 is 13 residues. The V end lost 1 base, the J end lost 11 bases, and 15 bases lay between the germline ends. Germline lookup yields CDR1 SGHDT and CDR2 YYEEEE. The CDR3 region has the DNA TGTGCCAGCAGCTTGTCTCGCCGCGAAAAGGCTTTCTTT. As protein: CASSLSRREKAFF.

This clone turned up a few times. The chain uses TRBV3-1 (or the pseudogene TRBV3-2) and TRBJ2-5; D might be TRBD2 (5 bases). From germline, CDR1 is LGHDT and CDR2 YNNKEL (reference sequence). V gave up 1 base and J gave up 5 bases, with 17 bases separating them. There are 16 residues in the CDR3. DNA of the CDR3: TGTGCCAGCAGCCAAGGCTGGGGTGGGAGACGGGAGACCCAGTACTTC. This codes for CASSQGWGGRRETQYF.

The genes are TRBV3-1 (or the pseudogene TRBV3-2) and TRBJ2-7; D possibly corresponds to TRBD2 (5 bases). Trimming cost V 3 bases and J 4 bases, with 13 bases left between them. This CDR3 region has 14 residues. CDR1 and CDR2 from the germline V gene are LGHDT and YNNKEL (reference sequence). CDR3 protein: CASSQGLARYEQYF. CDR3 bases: TGTGCCAGCAGCCAGGGCCTAGCTAGGTACGAGCAGTACTTC.

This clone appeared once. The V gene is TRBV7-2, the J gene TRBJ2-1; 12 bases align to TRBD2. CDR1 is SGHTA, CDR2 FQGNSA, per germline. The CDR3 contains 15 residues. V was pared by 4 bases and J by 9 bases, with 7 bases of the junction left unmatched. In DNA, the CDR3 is TGTGCCAGCAGCTCCAGACTAGCGGGAGTGGGTGAGCAGTTCTTC. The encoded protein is CASSSRLAGVGEQFF.